This T cell receptor beta chain was obtained from a study of regulatory T cells in long-lasting Graves disease. Relying on iRepertoire HTBI primers and Arm-PCR of CDR3 regions, the team built TCR beta libraries. TCRdb used MiXCR to reprocess the multiplex PCR reads, holding one entry per CDR3 protein. Here the sample spans about 460,000 distinct CDR3 sequences, roughly 23% being singletons. Documented time point: persistent/refractory GD, antithyroid drugs over 5 years with positive TRAb. Generation of the TCR library employed RNA extracted from PBMCs. The V gene lost 7 bases and the J gene lost 1 base, with 16 bases spanning the gap. The CDR3 is made up of 15 amino acids. Germline-derived CDR1 and CDR2 are SNHLY and FYNNEI. The sample holds many counts of this clonotype.

V is TRBV2 and J is TRBJ1-1; D possibly corresponds to TRBD1 (6 bases). Sequenced material: peripheral blood mononuclear cells (PBMCs), taken when the disease was refractory, from a patient treated with antithyroid drugs. The source of this sequence is a female donor with Graves disease. The CDR3 sequence is CASTKGGLANTEAFF. CDR3 in DNA: TGTGCCAGCACCAAAGGGGGACTAGCGAACACTGAAGCTTTCTTT.